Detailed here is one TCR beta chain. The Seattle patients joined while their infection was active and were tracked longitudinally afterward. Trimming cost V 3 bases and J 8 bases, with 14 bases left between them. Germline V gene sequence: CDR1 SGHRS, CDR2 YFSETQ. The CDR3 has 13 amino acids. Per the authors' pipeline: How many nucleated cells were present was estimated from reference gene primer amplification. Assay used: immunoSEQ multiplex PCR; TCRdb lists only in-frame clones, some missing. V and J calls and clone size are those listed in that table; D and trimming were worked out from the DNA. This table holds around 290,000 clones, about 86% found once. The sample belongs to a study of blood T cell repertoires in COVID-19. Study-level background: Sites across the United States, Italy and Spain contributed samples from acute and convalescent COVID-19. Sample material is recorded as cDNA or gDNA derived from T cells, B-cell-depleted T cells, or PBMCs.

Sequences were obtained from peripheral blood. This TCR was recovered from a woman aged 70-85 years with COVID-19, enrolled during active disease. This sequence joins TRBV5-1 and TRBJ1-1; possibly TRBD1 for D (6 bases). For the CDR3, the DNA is TGCGCCAGCAGCTCGGGACAACCTCTGGAAGCTTTCTTT. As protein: CASSSGQPLEAFF.